Sequencing of this T cell receptor beta chain was carried out in a study of cytomegalovirus exposure and HLA in healthy donors. Study overall: The platform used for the roughly 130 validation repertoires matched that of the roughly 700 first-cohort repertoires, a later analysis reported.

Assay used: immunoSEQ multiplex PCR; TCRdb lists only in-frame clones, some missing. This sample has under 250,000 clones, with around nine tenths found just once. General study results and limits: Per published reports, the classifier diagnosed cytomegalovirus status with high specificity and sensitivity.

In its sample, this clone was seen once. The antigen is not known. Trimming removed 1 base from V and 7 bases from J; junction bases left unmatched: 4. The CDR3 contains 14 residues. Germline V lookup: CDR1 MGHRA, CDR2 YSYEKL. The receptor comes from a woman aged 18-29 years in good health and CMV-seronegative. The genes are TRBV4-1 and TRBJ1-2, with 9 bases fitting TRBD1. Sequencing was performed on PBMCs. The CDR3 spells CASSQGTGASGYTF. In DNA, the CDR3 is TGCGCCAGCAGCCAAGGGACAGGGGCAAGTGGCTACACCTTC.